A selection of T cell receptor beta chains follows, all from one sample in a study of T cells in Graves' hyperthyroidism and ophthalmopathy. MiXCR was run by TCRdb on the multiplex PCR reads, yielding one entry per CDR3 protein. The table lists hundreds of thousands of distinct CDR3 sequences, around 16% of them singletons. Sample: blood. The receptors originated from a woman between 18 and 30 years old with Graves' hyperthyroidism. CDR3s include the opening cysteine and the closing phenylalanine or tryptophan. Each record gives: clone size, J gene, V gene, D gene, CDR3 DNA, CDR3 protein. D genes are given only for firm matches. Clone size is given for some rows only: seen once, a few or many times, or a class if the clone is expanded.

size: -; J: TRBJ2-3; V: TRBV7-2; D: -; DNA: TGTGCCAGCAGCTTAACTCCGGGGGTACAGGGGGATACGCAGTATTTT; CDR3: CASSLTPGVQGDTQYF
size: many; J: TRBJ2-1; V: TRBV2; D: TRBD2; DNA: TGTGCCAGCAGTGAGAAAGGACTAGCGGTAAAGAATGAGCAGTTCTTC; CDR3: CASSEKGLAVKNEQFF
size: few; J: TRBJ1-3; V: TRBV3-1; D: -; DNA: TGTGCCAGCAGCCTCGGGTGGGCGCCTGGAAACACCATATATTTT; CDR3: CASSLGWAPGNTIYF
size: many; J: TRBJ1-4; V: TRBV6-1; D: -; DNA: TGTGCCAGCAGTCGAACAGCTGAGAATGAAAAACTGTTTTTT; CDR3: CASSRTAENEKLFF
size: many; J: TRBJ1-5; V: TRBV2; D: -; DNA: TGTGCCAGCAGGGGGGATAGCAATCAGCCCCAGCATTTT; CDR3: CASRGDSNQPQHF
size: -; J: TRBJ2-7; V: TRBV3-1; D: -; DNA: TGTGCCAGCAGACTGGGGATTGCGGACAGCGCCTACGAGCAGTACTTC; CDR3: CASRLGIADSAYEQYF
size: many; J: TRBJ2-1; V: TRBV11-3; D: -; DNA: TGTGCCAGCAGCTACATAGGGTATGAGCAGTTCTTC; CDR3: CASSYIGYEQFF
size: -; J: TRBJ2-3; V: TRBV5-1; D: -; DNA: TGCGCCAGCAGCTTAGACGTCGCATCTTCAACGGGTCAAAGAGGGTATTTT; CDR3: CASSLDVASSTGQRGYF
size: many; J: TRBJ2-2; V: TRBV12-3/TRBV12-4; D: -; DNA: TGTGCCAGCAGTTTGGAGGGAGGAACCGGGGAGCTGTTTTTT; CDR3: CASSLEGGTGELFF
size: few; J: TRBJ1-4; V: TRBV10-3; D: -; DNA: TGTGCCATCAGTGAGGCGGGGGCGACTAATGAAAAACTGTTTTTT; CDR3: CAISEAGATNEKLFF
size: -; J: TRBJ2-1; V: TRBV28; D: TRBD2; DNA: TGTGCCAGCAGTTTACCACCGGGACTAGCGGGGGGGCGCTCCTACAATGAGCAGTTCTTC; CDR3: CASSLPPGLAGGRSYNEQFF
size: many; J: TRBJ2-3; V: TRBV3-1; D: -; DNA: TGTGCCAGCAGCCAAGGAACGACTAGTTCCTACACAGATACGCAGTATTTT; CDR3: CASSQGTTSSYTDTQYF
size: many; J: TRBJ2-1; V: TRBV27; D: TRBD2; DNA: TGTGCCAGCAGGGCAGGGACTAGCGGGAGACCCTACAATGAGCAGTTCTTC; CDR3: CASRAGTSGRPYNEQFF
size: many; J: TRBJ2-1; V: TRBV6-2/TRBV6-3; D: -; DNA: TGTGCCAGCAGTCCTGCGGGTCTATCCTACAATGAGCAGTTCTTC; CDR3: CASSPAGLSYNEQFF
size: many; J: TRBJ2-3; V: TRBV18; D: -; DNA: TGTGCCAGCTCACCACAGGGCACGCAGTATTTT; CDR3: CASSPQGTQYF
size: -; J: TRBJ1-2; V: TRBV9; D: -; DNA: TGTGCCAGCAGCCCTTCAAATGGCAACTATGGCTACACCTTC; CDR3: CASSPSNGNYGYTF
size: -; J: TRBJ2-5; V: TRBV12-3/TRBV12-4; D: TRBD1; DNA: TGTGCCAGCAGGACGACAGGGGAGACCCAGTACTTC; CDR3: CASRTTGETQYF
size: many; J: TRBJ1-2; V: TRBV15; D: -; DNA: TGTGCCACCAGCAGGGAACCCGGGGCCCCATCATTGAGAGGCTACACCTTC; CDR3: CATSREPGAPSLRGYTF
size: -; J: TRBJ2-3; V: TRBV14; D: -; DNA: TGTGCCAGCAGCCAAGGGTCCGGGCATCGCGAAAATACGCAGTATTTT; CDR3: CASSQGSGHRENTQYF
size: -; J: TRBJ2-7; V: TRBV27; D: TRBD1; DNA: TGTGCCAGCAGTTCCGGACAGGTTTACCTGGCCGAGCAGTACTTC; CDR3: CASSSGQVYLAEQYF
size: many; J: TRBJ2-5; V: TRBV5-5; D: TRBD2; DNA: TGTGCCAGCAGCTTGGTAGCTAGCGGCAACCAAGAGACCCAGTACTTC; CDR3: CASSLVASGNQETQYF
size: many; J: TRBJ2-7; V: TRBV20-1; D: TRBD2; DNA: TGCAGTACCCTGCGGGAGGGGGCCCGGCAGTACTTC; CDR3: CSTLREGARQYF
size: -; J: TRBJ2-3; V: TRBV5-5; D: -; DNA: TGTGCCAGCAGACCGGGACCGAGAACAGATACGCAGTATTTT; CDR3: CASRPGPRTDTQYF
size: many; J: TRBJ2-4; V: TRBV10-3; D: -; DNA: TGTGCCATCAGTGAGTCAGTGGCAGGGAAAAACATTCAGTACTTC; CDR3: CAISESVAGKNIQYF
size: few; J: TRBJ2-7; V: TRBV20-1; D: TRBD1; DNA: TGCAGTGCTAGGGACTCCGGGACAGGGGAAGAGCAGTACTTC; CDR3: CSARDSGTGEEQYF
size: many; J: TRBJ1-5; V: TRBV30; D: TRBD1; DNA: TGTGCCTGGAACAGGGGCGATCGCAATCAGCCCCAGCATTTT; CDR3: CAWNRGDRNQPQHF
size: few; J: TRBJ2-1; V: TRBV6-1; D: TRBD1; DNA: TGTGCCAGCAGCCAGGGACAGGGGGCTGATGAGCAGTTCTTC; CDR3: CASSQGQGADEQFF
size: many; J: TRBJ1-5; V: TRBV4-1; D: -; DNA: TGCGCCAGCAGCCAAGGGTTAGGGTTTCAGCCCCAGCATTTT; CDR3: CASSQGLGFQPQHF
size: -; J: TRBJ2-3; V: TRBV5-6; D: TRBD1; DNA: TGTGCCAGCAGCGAAGGGACAGGGGGTCCTGGGGATACGCAGTATTTT; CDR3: CASSEGTGGPGDTQYF
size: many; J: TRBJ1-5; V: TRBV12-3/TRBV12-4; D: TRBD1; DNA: TGTGCCAGCAGGACCGGGACAGGGGGCAATCAGCCCCAGCATTTT; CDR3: CASRTGTGGNQPQHF
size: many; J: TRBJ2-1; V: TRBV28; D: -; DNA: TGTGCCAGCAGTTTGCGTTACAATGAGCAGTTCTTC; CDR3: CASSLRYNEQFF
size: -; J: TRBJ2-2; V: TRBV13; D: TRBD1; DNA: TGTGCCAGCAGCTCCTACCTCTATGGACAGGGAAACACCGGGGAGCTGTTTTTT; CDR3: CASSSYLYGQGNTGELFF
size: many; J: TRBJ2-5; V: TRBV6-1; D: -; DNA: TGTGCCAGCAGTAATTCCCGCCGTGACGGCCAAGAGACCCAGTACTTC; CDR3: CASSNSRRDGQETQYF
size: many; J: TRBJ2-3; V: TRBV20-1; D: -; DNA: TGCAGTGCTAGGGGTGCCTTTATCGGGGGTGGCACAGATACGCAGTATTTT; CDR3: CSARGAFIGGGTDTQYF
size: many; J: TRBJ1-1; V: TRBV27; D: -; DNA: TGTGCCAGCAGTTTCGGGGGGCCCGACACTGAAGCTTTCTTT; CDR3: CASSFGGPDTEAFF
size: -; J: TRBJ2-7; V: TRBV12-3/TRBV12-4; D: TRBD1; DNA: TGTGCCAGCAGTTTCTGGGACAGGGGCTACGAGCAGTACTTC; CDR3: CASSFWDRGYEQYF
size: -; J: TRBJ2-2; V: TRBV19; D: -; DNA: TGTGCCAGTAGTCGGGTCACCGGGGAGCTGTTTTTT; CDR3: CASSRVTGELFF
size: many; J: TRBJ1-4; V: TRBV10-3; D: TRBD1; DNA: TGTGCCATCAGTGAGTCGACAGGGGGGAAGGAAAAACTGTTTTTT; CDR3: CAISESTGGKEKLFF
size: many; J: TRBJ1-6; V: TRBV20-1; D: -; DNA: TGCAGTGCTAGTCCCGACAGGCTTGATAATTCACCCCTCCACTTT; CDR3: CSASPDRLDNSPLHF
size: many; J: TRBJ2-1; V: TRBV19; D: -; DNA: TGTGCCAGTAGTCCAGCGGAAAAAGACAATGAGCAGTTCTTC; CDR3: CASSPAEKDNEQFF
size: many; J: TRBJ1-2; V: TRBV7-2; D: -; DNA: TGTGCCAGCAGCCCGGACAGTGGAGGCTATGGCTACACCTTC; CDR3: CASSPDSGGYGYTF
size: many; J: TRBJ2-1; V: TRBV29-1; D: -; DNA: TGCAGCGTTTTCATCAGGGATGACAATGAGCAGTTCTTC; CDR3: CSVFIRDDNEQFF
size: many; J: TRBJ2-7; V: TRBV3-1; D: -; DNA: TGTGCCAGCAGCCTGAAAAAAACCAACGAGCAGTACTTC; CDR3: CASSLKKTNEQYF
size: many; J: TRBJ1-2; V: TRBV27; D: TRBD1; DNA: TGTGCCAGCAGTCGGACAGGGGAGGAGGGCTACACCTTC; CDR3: CASSRTGEEGYTF
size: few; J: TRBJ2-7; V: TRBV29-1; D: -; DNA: TGCAGCGTTGAAGATGACACGTACGAGCAGTACTTC; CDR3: CSVEDDTYEQYF
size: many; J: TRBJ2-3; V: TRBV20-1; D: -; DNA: TGCAGTGCTATTGACGGGACTGACCAATCGGATACGCAGTATTTT; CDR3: CSAIDGTDQSDTQYF
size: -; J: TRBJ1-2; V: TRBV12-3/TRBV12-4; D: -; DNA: TGTGCCAGCAGTTTAGCCCGGGCTACAGTTATGGGCTACACCTTC; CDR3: CASSLARATVMGYTF
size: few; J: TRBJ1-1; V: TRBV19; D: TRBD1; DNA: TGTGCCAGTAGTATTGGGGACAGAGGGGAAGCTTTCTTT; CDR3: CASSIGDRGEAFF
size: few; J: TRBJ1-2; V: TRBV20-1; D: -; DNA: TGCAGTGCTGGCTCGTTTCGGGCAAACTATGGCTACACCTTC; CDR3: CSAGSFRANYGYTF